This entry concerns a single T cell receptor (beta chain). Antigen unknown. This clone may be a read error of a much larger clone one base away. Time point given: pre-sensitization, week 0. Treatment here: therapeutic diphenylcyclopropenone sensitization with weekly scalp DPC. One entry per CDR3 protein results from TCRdb running MiXCR on the RACE reads. The table includes over 85,000 distinct CDR3 sequences, roughly a tenth detected once. The germline V and J ends were trimmed by 6 bases and 5 bases, with 4 bases remaining between them. The germline gives CDR1 SNHLY, CDR2 FYNNEI. This CDR3 region has 10 residues. The source of the sample is a study of human T cells and chemical hapten exposure. Study results and limitations: PT1 expanded TCR counts correlated positively with patch test score.

Specimen: whole blood, collected in connection with sensitization to the hapten diphenylcyclopropenone (DPC). The chain is built from TRBV2 and TRBJ2-5; D unresolved. This receptor was taken from a woman aged 55-75 years with alopecia areata. Some clones in this sample may be carry-over from other donors' samples. The CDR3 is CASRGETQYF. CDR3 bases: TGTGCCAGCAGGGGGGAGACCCAGTACTTC.